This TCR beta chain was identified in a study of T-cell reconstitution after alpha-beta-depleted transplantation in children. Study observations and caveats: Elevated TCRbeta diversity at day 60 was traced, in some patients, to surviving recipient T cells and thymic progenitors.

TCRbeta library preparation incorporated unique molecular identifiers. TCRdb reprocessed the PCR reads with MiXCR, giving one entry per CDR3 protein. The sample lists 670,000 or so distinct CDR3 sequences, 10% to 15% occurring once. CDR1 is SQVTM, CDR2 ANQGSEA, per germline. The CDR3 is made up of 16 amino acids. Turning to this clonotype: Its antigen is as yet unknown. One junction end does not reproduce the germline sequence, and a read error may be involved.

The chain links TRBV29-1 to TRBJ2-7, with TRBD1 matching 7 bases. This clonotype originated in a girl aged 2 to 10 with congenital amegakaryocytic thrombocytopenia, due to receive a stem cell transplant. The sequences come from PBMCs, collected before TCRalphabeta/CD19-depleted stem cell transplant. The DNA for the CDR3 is TGCAGCGCCGCGAATCCCTCCTCGGACAGGTCCTACGATCAGTACTTC. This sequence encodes CSAANPSSDRSYDQYF.